Listed below are T cell receptor beta chains from one sample, sequenced in a study of T cell responses to AZD1222 COVID-19 vaccine. Assay used: immunoSEQ multiplex PCR; TCRdb lists only in-frame clones, some missing. The sample has approximately 140,000 clones, roughly nine tenths seen once; the top ten hold approximately 8%. The material sequenced was peripheral blood, taken 28 days after the second dose of the MenACWY control vaccine. Source of these receptors: an adult who received the MenACWY meningococcal vaccine as a control. The CDR3 runs from the conserved cysteine through the conserved F or W. The D gene is left open where the match is weak. Clone size is shown for a subset of rows, as once, few, many or a class of expanded clone.

D gene: NA; V gene: TRBV6-2/TRBV6-3; J gene: TRBJ2-3; clone size: NA; CDR3 DNA: TGTGCCAGCAGCCTTGATGAGGGTACGCAGTATTTT; CDR3 protein: CASSLDEGTQYF
D gene: NA; V gene: TRBV5-1; J gene: TRBJ2-1; clone size: NA; CDR3 DNA: TGCGCCAGCACCGACCAAGCCAACAATGAGCAGTTCTTC; CDR3 protein: CASTDQANNEQFF
D gene: NA; V gene: TRBV7-2; J gene: TRBJ1-1; clone size: NA; CDR3 DNA: TGTGCCAGCAGCAACCAGGGGAACACTGAAGCTTTCTTT; CDR3 protein: CASSNQGNTEAFF
D gene: NA; V gene: TRBV5-4; J gene: TRBJ1-4; clone size: NA; CDR3 DNA: TGTGCCAGCAGCCAAAACCGGGGGATTGATGAAAAACTGTTTTTT; CDR3 protein: CASSQNRGIDEKLFF
D gene: TRBD1; V gene: TRBV28; J gene: TRBJ2-5; clone size: NA; CDR3 DNA: TGTGCCAGCAGTCCGACTGGGGGCCGGGACAGGCAGTACTTC; CDR3 protein: CASSPTGGRDRQYF
D gene: NA; V gene: TRBV28; J gene: TRBJ2-1; clone size: NA; CDR3 DNA: TGTGCCAGCAGTCCGAACTGGGGCAGCAGGAGGGTTAATGAGCAGTTCTTC; CDR3 protein: CASSPNWGSRRVNEQFF
D gene: NA; V gene: TRBV7-2; J gene: TRBJ2-7; clone size: NA; CDR3 DNA: TGTGCCAGCAGCTTAGACGGGGTGGTGGGATCCTACGAGCAGTACTTC; CDR3 protein: CASSLDGVVGSYEQYF
D gene: NA; V gene: TRBV15; J gene: TRBJ2-5; clone size: NA; CDR3 DNA: TGTGCCACCAGCAAGGGGGTGGAAGAGACCCAGTACTTC; CDR3 protein: CATSKGVEETQYF
D gene: NA; V gene: TRBV27; J gene: TRBJ2-7; clone size: NA; CDR3 DNA: TGTGCCAGCAGACTCAGACAGATGAGCTCCTACGAGCAGTACTTC; CDR3 protein: CASRLRQMSSYEQYF
D gene: TRBD1; V gene: TRBV6-2/TRBV6-3; J gene: TRBJ1-2; clone size: NA; CDR3 DNA: TGTGCCAGCAGCCGACAGGGGAAGCTTGCTGGCTACACCTTC; CDR3 protein: CASSRQGKLAGYTF
D gene: TRBD2; V gene: TRBV3-1/TRBV3-2; J gene: TRBJ2-5; clone size: once; CDR3 DNA: TGTGCCAGCAGCCACGGGACTAGCGCGCCAGAGACCCAGTACTTC; CDR3 protein: CASSHGTSAPETQYF
D gene: NA; V gene: TRBV19; J gene: TRBJ2-6; clone size: NA; CDR3 DNA: TGTGCCAGTAGTACCCCGGGAGTGAGCTCTGGGGCCAACGTCCTGACTTTC; CDR3 protein: CASSTPGVSSGANVLTF
D gene: NA; V gene: TRBV10-1; J gene: TRBJ2-7; clone size: once; CDR3 DNA: TGCGCCAGCAGTGAGAATTTAGACTCCTACGAGCAGTACTTC; CDR3 protein: CASSENLDSYEQYF
D gene: NA; V gene: TRBV19; J gene: TRBJ2-3; clone size: NA; CDR3 DNA: TGTGCCAGTAGTATAGTAACGGGAGTGTCGACAGATACGCAGTATTTT; CDR3 protein: CASSIVTGVSTDTQYF
D gene: TRBD2; V gene: TRBV6-2/TRBV6-3; J gene: TRBJ2-4; clone size: NA; CDR3 DNA: TGTGCCAGCAGCCTCTCAACTAGCGGTCTAGAAAAGTACTTC; CDR3 protein: CASSLSTSGLEKYF
D gene: NA; V gene: TRBV19; J gene: TRBJ1-5; clone size: NA; CDR3 DNA: TGTGCCAGTAGTGCGGGGGTTAGGGGCAATCAGCCCCAGCATTTT; CDR3 protein: CASSAGVRGNQPQHF
D gene: NA; V gene: TRBV29-1; J gene: TRBJ2-6; clone size: NA; CDR3 DNA: TGCAGCGTTGGTCGATCTGGGGCCAACGTCCTGACTTTC; CDR3 protein: CSVGRSGANVLTF
D gene: NA; V gene: TRBV4-3; J gene: TRBJ1-1; clone size: NA; CDR3 DNA: TGCGCCAGCAGCGAGACGGGTTGGGACACTGAAGCTTTCTTT; CDR3 protein: CASSETGWDTEAFF
D gene: NA; V gene: TRBV19; J gene: TRBJ1-3; clone size: once; CDR3 DNA: TGTGCCAGTAGTCCCCCGGGAGGGGCTTCTGGAAACACCATATATTTT; CDR3 protein: CASSPPGGASGNTIYF
D gene: TRBD2; V gene: TRBV28; J gene: TRBJ2-3; clone size: NA; CDR3 DNA: TGTGCCAGCAGTTTCAATGACCTCGGGGGGACCACAGATACGCAGTATTTT; CDR3 protein: CASSFNDLGGTTDTQYF
D gene: NA; V gene: TRBV19; J gene: TRBJ2-5; clone size: NA; CDR3 DNA: TGTGCCAGTAGTATAATGGGGCAGCCCCGGGAGACCCAGTACTTC; CDR3 protein: CASSIMGQPRETQYF
D gene: NA; V gene: TRBV20-1; J gene: TRBJ1-5; clone size: NA; CDR3 DNA: TGCAGTGCTAGTTACCAGAGAGGTAACCAGCCCCAGCATTTT; CDR3 protein: CSASYQRGNQPQHF
D gene: TRBD1; V gene: TRBV9; J gene: TRBJ2-3; clone size: NA; CDR3 DNA: TGTGCCAGCAGCATCCGGGACAGTAACACAGATACGCAGTATTTT; CDR3 protein: CASSIRDSNTDTQYF
D gene: NA; V gene: TRBV28; J gene: TRBJ1-5; clone size: NA; CDR3 DNA: TGTGCCAGCAGGAAGGGAGGGAGCAATCAGCCCCAGCATTTT; CDR3 protein: CASRKGGSNQPQHF